The rows below give T cell receptor beta chains drawn from one sample of a study of cytomegalovirus exposure and HLA in healthy donors. Using immunoSEQ multiplex PCR, the repertoire was profiled, and TCRdb retains in-frame clones only, with some absent. This table has some 320,000 clones, approximately 90% appearing once. Sequenced: PBMCs. The receptors shown here come from a woman in her thirties in good health and CMV-seropositive. The CDR3 runs from the conserved cysteine through the conserved F or W. D genes are given only for firm matches. Rows give clone size only sometimes, using once, few, many, or a class for an expanded clone.

j_call v_call d_call clone_size cdr3_nt cdr3_aa
TRBJ2-1 TRBV5-1 . . TGCGCCAGCCACTTAGGGGCTAACTACAATGAGCAGTTCTTC CASHLGANYNEQFF
TRBJ2-3 TRBV5-6 TRBD1 . TGTGCCAGCAGCTTGGGGCAGACAGGGAATACGCAGTATTTT CASSLGQTGNTQYF
TRBJ1-2 TRBV6-1 . few TGTGCCAGCAGTGAAGATCTCTATGGCTACACCTTC CASSEDLYGYTF
TRBJ1-1 TRBV29-1 . few TGCAGCGTTGAGAAGGGAGTGAACACTGAAGCTTTCTTT CSVEKGVNTEAFF
TRBJ2-7 TRBV4-3 TRBD1 . TGCGCCAGCAGCCAAGCCGGGACAGGAACCTACGAGCAGTACTTC CASSQAGTGTYEQYF
TRBJ2-7 TRBV11-2 . once TGTGCCAGCAGCTTAGACGGTCGATACGAGCAGTACTTC CASSLDGRYEQYF
TRBJ1-2 TRBV27 TRBD1 . TGTGCCAGCAGCCATACAGGGGTCAACTATGGCTACACCTTC CASSHTGVNYGYTF
TRBJ1-5 TRBV6-1 . . TGTGCCAGCATCGATGGGGGCAATCAGCCCCAGCATTTT CASIDGGNQPQHF
TRBJ2-1 TRBV18 TRBD2 . TGTGCCAGCTCACTGACTAGCGGGAGGAACTACAATGAGCAGTTCTTC CASSLTSGRNYNEQFF
TRBJ1-3 TRBV11-2 TRBD1 . TGTGCCAGCAGCTTATTTCGAATACAGGGGGGTTCTGGAAACACCATATATTTT CASSLFRIQGGSGNTIYF
TRBJ1-1 TRBV29-1 TRBD1 once TGCAGCGTTCATACCCCGGGACAGGGGTCCCTCATGAACACTGAAGCTTTCTTT CSVHTPGQGSLMNTEAFF
TRBJ2-1 TRBV5-5 TRBD2 . TGTGCCAGCAGCTTCCCGACTAGCGGGTCACCCTACAATGAGCAGTTCTTC CASSFPTSGSPYNEQFF
TRBJ1-1 TRBV19 TRBD1 . TGTGCCAGTAGTACACAGGGGGCGAACACTGAAGCTTTCTTT CASSTQGANTEAFF
TRBJ2-2 TRBV19 . . TGTGCCAGTAGTATTCGGATTTCCTGGACTGCGAACACCGGGGAGCTGTTTTTT CASSIRISWTANTGELFF
TRBJ1-1 TRBV28 TRBD1 . TGTGCCAGCCAGACAGGGACCATGAACACTGAAGCTTTCTTT CASQTGTMNTEAFF
TRBJ2-7 TRBV7-9 . . TGTGCCAGCAGCTTAGTGGTGGGGAGCTCCTACGAGCAGTACTTC CASSLVVGSSYEQYF
TRBJ2-7 TRBV5-1 . . TGCGCCAGCAGCTTGGGTCCCCCGGCCTACGAGCAGTACTTC CASSLGPPAYEQYF